A selection of T cell receptor beta chains follows, all from one sample in a study of blood T cells in healthy people across ages. TCRdb fed the 5' RACE reads into MiXCR, producing one record per CDR3 protein. The repertoire holds 250,000 to 300,000 distinct CDR3 sequences, 25% to 30% seen once, with about 30% in the top ten. Sequenced sample: blood. The receptors originated from a woman aged 70 to 79 in good health. Each CDR3 is given with its conserved first and last residue. A D gene is named only where the DNA matches it firmly. Clone size is stated in some rows and not others, as once, few, many or a class when expanded.

CDR3nt	CDR3aa	j_gene	v_gene	abundance	d_gene
TGTGCCAGCAGTGAAGAGAGAAACACCGGGGAGCTGTTTTTT	CASSEERNTGELFF	TRBJ2-2	TRBV2	many	.
TGTGCCAGTAGTATAGATAGCAGGCCAGATACGCAGTATTTT	CASSIDSRPDTQYF	TRBJ2-3	TRBV19	.	.
TGCGCCAGCAGCTTGGCTGGTAGAGGCCAAGAGACCCAGTACTTC	CASSLAGRGQETQYF	TRBJ2-5	TRBV5-1	.	.
TGTGCCAGCAGCTCGTCGACGGGTACGCAGTATTTT	CASSSSTGTQYF	TRBJ2-3	TRBV11-2	few	.
TGTGCCAGCAGCAAAGGATGGAGGACAGTAAGAAATACGCAGTATTTT	CASSKGWRTVRNTQYF	TRBJ2-3	TRBV21-1	few	.
TGCGCCAGCAGCTTGACGGGACAGGAGTACAATGAGCAGTTCTTC	CASSLTGQEYNEQFF	TRBJ2-1	TRBV5-1	.	TRBD1
TGCGCCAGCAGCCAGGCTACTAGCGCTGCCACAGATACGCAGTATTTT	CASSQATSAATDTQYF	TRBJ2-3	TRBV4-3	few	TRBD2
TGTGCCAGCAGGGACGTACGGAGCTACGAGCAGTACTTC	CASRDVRSYEQYF	TRBJ2-7	TRBV28	.	.
TGTGCCAGCAGTTTAAGTGGGACAGGGGGGAACTATGGCTACACCTTC	CASSLSGTGGNYGYTF	TRBJ1-2	TRBV28	few	TRBD1
TGCAGTGCTAGAGATAGTCTCGCTTCAACTAATGAAAAACTGTTTTTT	CSARDSLASTNEKLFF	TRBJ1-4	TRBV20-1	.	.
TGCAGCGTTGTGGGGAGAGAGACCCAGTACTTC	CSVVGRETQYF	TRBJ2-5	TRBV29-1	many	.
TGTGCCAGCAGTTACGGGACAGGGGTACGGCAGTTCTTC	CASSYGTGVRQFF	TRBJ2-1	TRBV12-3/TRBV12-4	few	TRBD1
TGCAGTGCTATGAGGCTAGCGGGAAACTACGAGCAGTACTTC	CSAMRLAGNYEQYF	TRBJ2-7	TRBV20-1	.	TRBD2
TGTGCCAGCGCTGCGGCGGAAATAGCGGGAGGGATTAGAGAGACCCAGTACTTC	CASAAAEIAGGIRETQYF	TRBJ2-5	TRBV7-6	.	TRBD2
TGTGCCAGCAGCTTGGCCGGACTTCGCACAGATACGCAGTATTTT	CASSLAGLRTDTQYF	TRBJ2-3	TRBV5-4	.	.
TGTGCCAGCAGTTTAATGGGGGGGGATTCACCCCTCCACTTT	CASSLMGGDSPLHF	TRBJ1-6	TRBV12-3/TRBV12-4	.	.
TGTGCCAGCAGTGGGACAGGGTTCGCGTACTTC	CASSGTGFAYF	TRBJ2-7	TRBV28	.	TRBD1
TGCGCCAGCAGCCAAGACTCAGCCTCGGGTGGCTACACCTTC	CASSQDSASGGYTF	TRBJ1-2	TRBV4-1	.	.
TGTGCCAGCAGACCGGGACAGGGCGTTACTGAAGCTTTCTTT	CASRPGQGVTEAFF	TRBJ1-1	TRBV6-5	.	TRBD1
TGTGCCAGCAGTGCAGCGGGAGGGCCCCAAGAGACCCAGTACTTC	CASSAAGGPQETQYF	TRBJ2-5	TRBV6-5	once	TRBD2
TGTGCCAGTAGTATTCGAGGGAGCGAGACCCAGTACTTC	CASSIRGSETQYF	TRBJ2-5	TRBV19	few	.
TGTGCCAGCAGCTTCTCCAGGGGTAGCAATCAGCCCCAGCATTTT	CASSFSRGSNQPQHF	TRBJ1-5	TRBV7-2	few	.
TGCGCCAGCAGCAAACTAGCGGGAGGCCAAGAGACCCAGTACTTC	CASSKLAGGQETQYF	TRBJ2-5	TRBV5-1	few	TRBD2
TGTGCCAGCAGTTTAAACAGGAGGGGGGTTGCTGAAGCTTTCTTT	CASSLNRRGVAEAFF	TRBJ1-1	TRBV12-3/TRBV12-4	many	.
TGTGCCAGCAGCTTATTGGTAGGGAACACTGAAGCTTTCTTT	CASSLLVGNTEAFF	TRBJ1-1	TRBV7-9	.	.
TGTGCCAGCAGCTTGGGCGTAGGGACAGGGTGGTCTGGGGCCAACGTCCTGACTTTC	CASSLGVGTGWSGANVLTF	TRBJ2-6	TRBV7-2	many	TRBD1
TGTGCCAGCTCACCACTGAAAGGGCTGGAGACCCAGTACTTC	CASSPLKGLETQYF	TRBJ2-5	TRBV18	few	.
TGCAGCGTGAGATCTGGGGCCAACGTCCTGACTTTC	CSVRSGANVLTF	TRBJ2-6	TRBV29-1	.	.
TGTGCCAGCAGTGGGGAAAGGGGAAGGGAGCAGTTCTTC	CASSGERGREQFF	TRBJ2-1	TRBV6-1	.	.
TGTGCCAGCAGTCGAAGCGGGACAGGGACTTACGAGCAGTACTTC	CASSRSGTGTYEQYF	TRBJ2-7	TRBV28	.	TRBD1
TGTGCCAGCGGGACTAGCGGGAGTTGGGACTCCTACGAGCAGTACTTC	CASGTSGSWDSYEQYF	TRBJ2-7	TRBV28	few	TRBD2
TGTGCCAGCAGTTGGGAGCAGGGAGTTCAGCCCCAGCATTTT	CASSWEQGVQPQHF	TRBJ1-5	TRBV6-5	few	.
TGTGCCAGCAGGAGAATGGGGGCCCCGAGCACAGATACGCAGTATTTT	CASRRMGAPSTDTQYF	TRBJ2-3	TRBV11-2	few	.
TGTGCCAGCAGCTACCCGGGGAACAGCGGGGGGGAGTGGATTGGGTACAATGAGCAGTTCTTC	CASSYPGNSGGEWIGYNEQFF	TRBJ2-1	TRBV11-2	once	TRBD2
TGTGCCAGCACGGGGACAGGGGGGTACGAGCAGTACTTC	CASTGTGGYEQYF	TRBJ2-7	TRBV2	.	TRBD1
TGTGCCACCAGTGGAGAGGGACACCGGTTCTTC	CATSGEGHRFF	TRBJ2-1	TRBV24-1	many	.
TGTGCCAGCATGGGGATCGGGGCCGATGAAAAACTGTTTTTT	CASMGIGADEKLFF	TRBJ1-4	TRBV28	.	.
TGTGCCAGCAGACTTATGACGACTAGCGGACCCTTTTACGAGCAGTACTTC	CASRLMTTSGPFYEQYF	TRBJ2-7	TRBV7-2	.	TRBD2
TGTGCCAGCAGCCAGATGGACCAGCCCCAGCATTTT	CASSQMDQPQHF	TRBJ1-5	TRBV7-9	.	.
TGTGCCAGCAGCCAAGACAGGGAAACGGAGACCCAGTACTTC	CASSQDRETETQYF	TRBJ2-5	TRBV14	.	.
TGCGCCAGCGGGAGGTCCAGCGGGAGTGAAAATGAGCAGTTCTTC	CASGRSSGSENEQFF	TRBJ2-1	TRBV5-1	.	TRBD2
TGTGCCAGCAGCCCCCCCGGACAGGCGATTAACTATGGCTACACCTTC	CASSPPGQAINYGYTF	TRBJ1-2	TRBV5-6	.	TRBD1
TGCAGCGCCAAACCGGGACGGCTGAACACTGAAGCTTTCTTT	CSAKPGRLNTEAFF	TRBJ1-1	TRBV20-1	.	.
TGTGCCAGCAGTTTCTCCGGGTACCAGGAGGCCTACGAGCAGTACTTC	CASSFSGYQEAYEQYF	TRBJ2-7	TRBV27	.	.
TGTGCCATCAGTGAGGATTCTACCTACAATGAGCAGTTCTTC	CAISEDSTYNEQFF	TRBJ2-1	TRBV10-3	.	.
TGCGCCAGCAGCGATCGGGACAGGGGGCACACTGAAGCTTTCTTT	CASSDRDRGHTEAFF	TRBJ1-1	TRBV5-1	few	TRBD1
TGTGCCAGCAGCTTAGAGCGGGAGTCGAATGAGCAGTTCTTC	CASSLERESNEQFF	TRBJ2-1	TRBV7-8	.	TRBD2
TGTGCCAGCACCTATAGCAGTTACACTGAAGCTTTCTTT	CASTYSSYTEAFF	TRBJ1-1	TRBV6-1	.	.
TGTGCCAGCAGCTTGGATGGGATGGCCAAAAACATTCAGTACTTC	CASSLDGMAKNIQYF	TRBJ2-4	TRBV5-6	many	.
TGTGCCAGCGGACTAGCGGGACTCTGGGGAGATACGCAGTATTTT	CASGLAGLWGDTQYF	TRBJ2-3	TRBV28	.	TRBD2
TGTGCCAGCAGCTTCCGGGAGCGGGACAGGGAGCAAGAGACCCAGTACTTC	CASSFRERDREQETQYF	TRBJ2-5	TRBV7-2	.	TRBD1
TGCAGCGGCGGGACTAGGGGGGGTGAGCAGTTCTTC	CSGGTRGGEQFF	TRBJ2-1	TRBV29-1	.	TRBD2
TGCAGTGCTCCGGGACGGGAAACAGATACGCAGTATTTT	CSAPGRETDTQYF	TRBJ2-3	TRBV20-1	few	.
TGCAGTGCTAGGTATTTACTGGAGGTAGGCACTGAAGCTTTCTTT	CSARYLLEVGTEAFF	TRBJ1-1	TRBV20-1	few	.
TGTGCCAGCAGCAATCCCGGACAGGGTAGGGCTGAAGCTTTCTTT	CASSNPGQGRAEAFF	TRBJ1-1	TRBV27	.	TRBD1
TGTGCCAGCAGCGTAGCTACGGGGACAGGGCCCCAAGAGACCCAGTACTTC	CASSVATGTGPQETQYF	TRBJ2-5	TRBV9	few	TRBD1
TGCGCCGGCAGCTTGGCCCTAGCGGGGAGATACAATGAGCAGTTCTTC	CAGSLALAGRYNEQFF	TRBJ2-1	TRBV5-1	.	TRBD2
TGCGCCAGCAAATCGGAGCGGGCTTACAATGAGCAGTTCTTC	CASKSERAYNEQFF	TRBJ2-1	TRBV5-1	many	.
TGTGCCAGCAGCCGATCGGGAGCGGGAGGCCACGAGCAGTACTTC	CASSRSGAGGHEQYF	TRBJ2-7	TRBV7-2	few	TRBD2
TGTGCCAGCAGCTTAGCCCTAGCGGGAGGGGGCACAGATACGCAGTATTTT	CASSLALAGGGTDTQYF	TRBJ2-3	TRBV7-2	.	TRBD2